This T cell receptor (beta chain) was sequenced for a study of cytomegalovirus exposure and HLA in healthy donors. This PCR relied on a set of 60 Vbeta primers and 13 Jbeta primers. Libraries were prepared by immunoSEQ multiplex PCR; TCRdb keeps only in-frame clonotypes and omits some of them. The sample lists nearly 110,000 clones; around 76% were seen once. Germline CDR1 and CDR2: SGDLS and YYNGEE. With 7 bases clipped from V and 8 bases from J, the junction kept 14 bases outside the gene matches. This CDR3 has 15 residues. Study conclusions and caveats: Among TCR beta chains, those listed as cytomegalovirus-associated numbered over 150. Using the classifier, cytomegalovirus status was reportedly diagnosed with high specificity and sensitivity.

Remarks on this clone: Its specificity is unknown.

This receptor was obtained from a man aged 25-40 years in good health and CMV-seropositive. The V gene is TRBV9, the J gene TRBJ2-1; 8 positions agree with TRBD2. Sequencing was done on a sample of PBMCs. The CDR3 protein is CASGDSGAIRDEQFF. The CDR3 DNA reads as TGTGCCAGCGGGGATAGCGGGGCCATTCGGGATGAGCAGTTCTTC.